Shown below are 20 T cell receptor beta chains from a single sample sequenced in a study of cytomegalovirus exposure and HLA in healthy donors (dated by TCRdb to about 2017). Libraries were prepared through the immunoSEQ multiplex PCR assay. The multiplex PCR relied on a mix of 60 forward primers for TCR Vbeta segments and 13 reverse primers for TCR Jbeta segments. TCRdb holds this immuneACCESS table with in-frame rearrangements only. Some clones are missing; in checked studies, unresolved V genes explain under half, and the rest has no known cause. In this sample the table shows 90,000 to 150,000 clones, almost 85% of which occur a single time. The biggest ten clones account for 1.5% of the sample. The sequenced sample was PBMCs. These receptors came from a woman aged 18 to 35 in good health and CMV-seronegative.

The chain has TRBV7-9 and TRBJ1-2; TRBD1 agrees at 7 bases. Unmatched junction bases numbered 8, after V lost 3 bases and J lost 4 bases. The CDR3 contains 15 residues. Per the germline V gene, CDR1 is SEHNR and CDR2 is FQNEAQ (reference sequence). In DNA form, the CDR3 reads TGTGCCAGCAGCTTCGTACAGACAGGGCCCTATGGCTACACCTTC. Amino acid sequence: CASSFVQTGPYGYTF.

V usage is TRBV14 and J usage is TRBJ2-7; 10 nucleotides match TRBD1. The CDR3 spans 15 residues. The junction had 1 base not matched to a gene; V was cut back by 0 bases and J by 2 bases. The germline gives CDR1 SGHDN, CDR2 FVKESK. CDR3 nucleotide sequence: TGTGCCAGCAGCCAAGAAGACAGGGGGCCCTACGAGCAGTACTTC. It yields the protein CASSQEDRGPYEQYF.

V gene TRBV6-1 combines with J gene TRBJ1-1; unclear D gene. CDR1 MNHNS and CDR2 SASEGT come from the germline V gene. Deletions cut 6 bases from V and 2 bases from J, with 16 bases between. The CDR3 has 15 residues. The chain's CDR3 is CASSNTFPVNTEAFF. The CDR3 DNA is TGTGCCAGCAGCAACACCTTTCCCGTCAACACTGAAGCTTTCTTT.

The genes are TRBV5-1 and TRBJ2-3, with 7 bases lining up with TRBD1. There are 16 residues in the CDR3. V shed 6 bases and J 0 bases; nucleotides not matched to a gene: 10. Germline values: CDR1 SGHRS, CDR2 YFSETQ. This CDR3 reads CASTDHLRGSTDTQYF. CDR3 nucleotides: TGCGCCAGCACCGATCACCTCAGGGGGAGCACAGATACGCAGTATTTT.

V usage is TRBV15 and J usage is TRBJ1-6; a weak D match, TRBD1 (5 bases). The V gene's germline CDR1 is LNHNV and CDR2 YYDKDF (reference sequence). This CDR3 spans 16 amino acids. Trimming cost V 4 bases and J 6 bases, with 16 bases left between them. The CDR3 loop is CATSITTGVGNSPLHF. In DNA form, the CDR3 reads TGTGCCACCAGCATCACCACGGGGGTGGGTAATTCACCCCTCCACTTT. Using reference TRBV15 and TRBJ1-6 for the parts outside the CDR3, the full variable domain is DAMVIQNPRYQVTQFGKPVTLSCSQTLNHNVMYWYQQKSSQAPKLLFHYYDKDFNNEADTPDNFQSRRPNTSFCFLDIRSPGLGDTAMYLCATSITTGVGNSPLHFGNGTRLTVT.

CDR3 bases: TGCGCCAGCAGCACGGGGAGTAATGAAAAACTGTTTTTT. It translates to CASSTGSNEKLFF. V and J are TRBV5-1 and TRBJ1-4; D unresolved. CDR1 and CDR2 from the germline V gene are SGHRS and YFSETQ. The CDR3 runs to 13 residues. V was cut by 4 bases and J by 4 bases, with 8 bases left in between. The whole variable domain, filled in from reference TRBV5-1 and TRBJ1-4, reads KAGVTQTPRYLIKTRGQQVTLSCSPISGHRSVSWYQQTPGQGLQFLFEYFSETQRNKGNFPGRFSGRQFSNSRSEMNVSTLELGDSALYLCASSTGSNEKLFFGSGTQLSVL.

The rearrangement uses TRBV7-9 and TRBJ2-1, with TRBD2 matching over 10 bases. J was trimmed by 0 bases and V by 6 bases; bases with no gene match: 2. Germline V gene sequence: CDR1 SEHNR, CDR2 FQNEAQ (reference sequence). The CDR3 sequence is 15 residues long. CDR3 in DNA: TGTGCCAGCAGTCCTAGCGGGAGCTCCTACAATGAGCAGTTCTTC. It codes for CASSPSGSSYNEQFF.

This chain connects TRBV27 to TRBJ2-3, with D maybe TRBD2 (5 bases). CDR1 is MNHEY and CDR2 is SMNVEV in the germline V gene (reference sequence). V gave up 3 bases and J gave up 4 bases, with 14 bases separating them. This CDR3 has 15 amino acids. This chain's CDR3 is CASSLGRRYPDTQYF. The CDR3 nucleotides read TGTGCCAGCAGTTTGGGCAGGAGGTATCCAGATACGCAGTATTTT.

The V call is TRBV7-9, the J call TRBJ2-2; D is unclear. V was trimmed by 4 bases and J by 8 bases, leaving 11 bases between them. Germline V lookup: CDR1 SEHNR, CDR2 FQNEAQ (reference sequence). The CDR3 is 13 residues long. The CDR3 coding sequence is TGTGCCAGCAGCTCCCCGGGTCGGGGGGAGCTGTTTTTT. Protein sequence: CASSSPGRGELFF.

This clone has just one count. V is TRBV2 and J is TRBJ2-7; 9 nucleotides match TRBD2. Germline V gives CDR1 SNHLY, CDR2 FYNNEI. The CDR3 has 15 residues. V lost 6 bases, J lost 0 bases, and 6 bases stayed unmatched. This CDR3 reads CASRNSGGFSYEQYF. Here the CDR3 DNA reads TGTGCCAGCAGGAACAGCGGGGGGTTCTCCTACGAGCAGTACTTC.

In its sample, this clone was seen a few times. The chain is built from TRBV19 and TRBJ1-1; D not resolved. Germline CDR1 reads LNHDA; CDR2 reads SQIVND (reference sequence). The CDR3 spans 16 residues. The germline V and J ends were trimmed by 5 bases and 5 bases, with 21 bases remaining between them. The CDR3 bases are TGTGCCAGTAGTCTCCGGGATTCCCTCGGAGGAACTGAAGCTTTCTTT. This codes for CASSLRDSLGGTEAFF. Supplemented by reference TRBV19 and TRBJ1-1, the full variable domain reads DGGITQSPKYLFRKEGQNVTLSCEQNLNHDAMYWYRQDPGQGLRLIYYSQIVNDFQKGDIAEGYSVSREKKESFPLTVTSAQKNPTAFYLCASSLRDSLGGTEAFFGQGTRLTVV.

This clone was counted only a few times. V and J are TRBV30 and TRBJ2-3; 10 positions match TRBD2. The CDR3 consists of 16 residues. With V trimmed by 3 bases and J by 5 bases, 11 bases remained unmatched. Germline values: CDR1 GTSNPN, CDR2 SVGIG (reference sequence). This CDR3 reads CAWRALSGGAIDTQYF. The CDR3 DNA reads TGTGCCTGGAGGGCCCTCAGCGGGGGGGCCATAGATACGCAGTATTTT.

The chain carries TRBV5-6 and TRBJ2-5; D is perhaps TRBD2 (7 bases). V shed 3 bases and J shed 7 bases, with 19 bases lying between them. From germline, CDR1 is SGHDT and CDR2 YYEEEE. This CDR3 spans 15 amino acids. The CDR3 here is CASSWGATGGTTQYF. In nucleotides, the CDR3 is TGTGCCAGCAGCTGGGGGGCGACGGGAGGCACGACCCAGTACTTC. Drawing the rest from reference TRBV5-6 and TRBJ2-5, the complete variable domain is DAGVTQSPTHLIKTRGQQVTLRCSPKSGHDTVSWYQQALGQGPQFIFQYYEEEERQRGNFPDRFSGHQFPNYSSELNVNALLLGDSALYLCASSWGATGGTTQYFGPGTRLLVL.

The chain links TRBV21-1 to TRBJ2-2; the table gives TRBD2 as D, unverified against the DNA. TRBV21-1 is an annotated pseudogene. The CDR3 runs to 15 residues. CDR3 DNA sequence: TGTGCCGGCAGCAGCAGGAGGGACGGCACCGGGGAGCTGTTTTTT. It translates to CAGSSRRDGTGELFF.

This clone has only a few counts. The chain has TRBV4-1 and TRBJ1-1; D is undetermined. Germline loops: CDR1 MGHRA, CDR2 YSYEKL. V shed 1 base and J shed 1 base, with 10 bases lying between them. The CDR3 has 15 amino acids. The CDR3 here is CASSQVIGRNTEAFF. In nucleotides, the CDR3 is TGCGCCAGCAGCCAAGTTATTGGGAGGAACACTGAAGCTTTCTTT.

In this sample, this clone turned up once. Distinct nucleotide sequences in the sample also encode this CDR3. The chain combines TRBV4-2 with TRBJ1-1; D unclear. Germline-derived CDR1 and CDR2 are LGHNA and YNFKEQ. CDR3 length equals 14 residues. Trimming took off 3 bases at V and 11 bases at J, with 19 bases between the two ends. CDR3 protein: CASSQDPREGSAFF. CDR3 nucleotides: TGTGCCAGCAGCCAGGATCCCCGGGAGGGTTCGGCTTTCTTT.

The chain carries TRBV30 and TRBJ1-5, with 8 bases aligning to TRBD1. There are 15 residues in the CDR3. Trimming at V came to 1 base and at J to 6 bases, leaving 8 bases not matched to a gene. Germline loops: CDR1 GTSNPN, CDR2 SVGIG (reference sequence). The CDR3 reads CAWSAGGQGVQPQHF. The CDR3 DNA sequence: TGTGCCTGGAGTGCTGGCGGACAGGGAGTTCAGCCCCAGCATTTT.

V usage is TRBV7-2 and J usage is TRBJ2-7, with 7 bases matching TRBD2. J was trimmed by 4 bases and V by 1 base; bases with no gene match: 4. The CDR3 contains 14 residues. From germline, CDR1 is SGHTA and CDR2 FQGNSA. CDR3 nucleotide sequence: TGTGCCAGCAGCTTAGGCGGGCGGGGGTACGAGCAGTACTTC. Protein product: CASSLGGRGYEQYF.

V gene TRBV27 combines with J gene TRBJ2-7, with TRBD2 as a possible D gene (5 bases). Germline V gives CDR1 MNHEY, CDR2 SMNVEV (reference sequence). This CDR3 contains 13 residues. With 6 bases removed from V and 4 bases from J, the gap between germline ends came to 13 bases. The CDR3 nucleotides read TGTGCCAGCAGCCCGACAACGGGGTACGAGCAGTACTTC. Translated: CASSPTTGYEQYF.

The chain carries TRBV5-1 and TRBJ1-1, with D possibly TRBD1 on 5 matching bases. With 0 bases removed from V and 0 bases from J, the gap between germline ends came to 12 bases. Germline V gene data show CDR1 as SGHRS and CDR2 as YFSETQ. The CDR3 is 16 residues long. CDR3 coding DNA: TGCGCCAGCAGCTTGGTGGGGGGTAGAATGAACACTGAAGCTTTCTTT. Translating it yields CASSLVGGRMNTEAFF.